The 8 T cell receptor beta chains in this list originate from one sample, sequenced in a study of CD8 T cells in Susac syndrome. A quantity of roughly 0.5 to 1 ug RNA underwent reverse transcription using random hexamers. Via MiXCR, TCRdb re-called the immunoSEQ multiplex PCR reads, giving one row per CDR3 protein. Of approximately 260,000 distinct CDR3 sequences listed, 90% to 96% are singletons. The sample comprised CD4+ T cells from PBMCs. The receptors here all came from a human donor with Susac syndrome.

This clonotype was seen once. For the CDR3, the DNA is TGTGCCTGGGGAAGAGGTCAGAGGGACTATGGCTACACCTTC. This encodes CAWGRGQRDYGYTF. V gene TRBV30 combines with J gene TRBJ1-2; no definite D call. V was shortened by 5 bases and J by 3 bases, with 16 bases between the two germline ends. Germline CDR1 GTSNPN, CDR2 SVGIG (reference sequence). This CDR3 is 14 amino acids long.

The rearrangement links TRBV12-3 or TRBV12-4 to TRBJ2-1; D remains ambiguous. The CDR3 consists of 15 residues. V was cut by 3 bases and J by 3 bases, with 12 bases left in between. The chain's CDR3 is CASSFSDRLYNEQFF. The CDR3 region has the DNA TGTGCCAGCAGTTTTTCAGACCGCCTCTACAATGAGCAGTTCTTC.

The chain links TRBV20-1 to TRBJ1-2, with 7 bases fitting TRBD1. This CDR3 is 12 amino acids long. Germline V gene lookup returns CDR1 DFQATT and CDR2 SNEGSKA (reference sequence). J was trimmed by 7 bases and V by 0 bases; bases with no gene match: 2. Here the CDR3 DNA reads TGCAGTGCTAGAGATGACAGGGCTGGCTACACCTTC. This encodes CSARDDRAGYTF.

This chain joins TRBV7-3 and TRBJ2-7, with TRBD1 matching over 8 bases. Germline V gene data show CDR1 as SGHTA and CDR2 as FQGTGA. V gave up 8 bases and J gave up 4 bases; unmatched junction bases: 7. The CDR3 extends over 13 amino acids. CDR3 sequence (DNA): TGTGCCAGCGGGCGGACAGGGATGTACGAGCAGTACTTC. It translates to CASGRTGMYEQYF.

This clonotype was counted once. The V gene is TRBV9, the J gene TRBJ2-3; 9 nucleotides line up with TRBD2. The germline V gene has CDR1 SGDLS and CDR2 YYNGEE. Trimming cost V 3 bases and J 2 bases; bases outside gene matches: 4. CDR3 length: 15 amino acids. The CDR3 bases are TGTGCCAGCAGCGCGACTAGCGGAAACACAGATACGCAGTATTTT. It codes for CASSATSGNTDTQYF. The whole variable domain, filled in from reference TRBV9 and TRBJ2-3, reads DSGVTQTPKHLITATGQRVTLRCSPRSGDLSVYWYQQSLDQGLQFLIQYYNGEERAKGNILERFSAQQFPDLHSELNLSSLELGDSALYFCASSATSGNTDTQYFGPGTRLTVL.

The chain employs TRBV9 and TRBJ2-3, with 11 nucleotides matching TRBD2. This CDR3 region has 18 residues. Germline CDR1 SGDLS, CDR2 YYNGEE. V lost 3 bases and J lost 2; bases outside the gene matches: 11. The CDR3, as DNA: TGTGCCAGCAGCGCAGAGACCGGGACTAGCGGTCTCACAGATACGCAGTATTTT. Encoded protein: CASSAETGTSGLTDTQYF.

This chain joins TRBV7-6 and TRBJ1-2; D remains ambiguous. Trimming stripped 3 bases from V and 7 bases from J, with 9 bases between. CDR1 and CDR2 (germline): SGHVS, FNYEAQ. CDR3 length: 12 amino acids. CDR3 coding DNA: TGTGCCAGCAGCTTTGATGGGTTTGGCTACACCTTC. As protein: CASSFDGFGYTF.

J is TRBJ1-1 and V is TRBV19; 7 positions agree with TRBD1. In germline, CDR1 is LNHDA, CDR2 SQIVND (reference sequence). This CDR3 region has 16 residues. J was trimmed by 8 bases and V by 6 bases; bases with no gene match: 18. The CDR3 here is CASRNPQGTVGPEAFF. As DNA, the CDR3 is TGTGCCAGTAGGAACCCACAGGGGACGGTGGGGCCCGAAGCTTTCTTT.